This entry is about one TCR beta chain. Its antigen is not known. No DNA is shown, since the ends of the CDR3 on it are uncertain; the CDR3 is the one TCRdb lists. Amplification used 60 Vbeta primers and 13 Jbeta primers. TCRdb's copy holds only in-frame clones and misses some; the assay was immunoSEQ multiplex PCR. The table shows tens of thousands of clones, with roughly two thirds occurring only once. The CDR3 is 11 residues long, ends included. Germline loops: CDR1 MDHEN, CDR2 SYDVKM. The sample originates from a study of cytomegalovirus exposure and HLA in healthy donors. Whole-study results and caveats: According to a later analysis, most TCR beta chains associated with CMV appeared HLA-restricted. Exclusion applied to some V segments, including TRBV6-2 and TRBV6-3, as they were indistinguishable. In a later analysis, specific HLA alleles were associated with 15,000 to 20,000 TCR beta sequences at a 0.05 false discovery rate.

The source of this sequence is a woman between 45 and 65 years old in good health and CMV-seropositive. The sample taken for sequencing was PBMCs. The chain joins TRBV28 to TRBJ1-1; the table's TRBD1 call for D was not verified on the DNA. CDR3 loop: CASSLVGRGTF.